One and the same sample provided the 26 T cell receptor beta chains below, sequenced in a study of cytomegalovirus exposure and HLA in healthy donors (dated by TCRdb to about 2017). The protocol used for the library was the immunoSEQ multiplex PCR assay. TCRdb took this table from immuneACCESS and kept in-frame rearrangements with V and J called. Such tables lack part of the clones; where checked against another copy, unresolved V genes explain under half of the gap, and the rest is unexplained. This sample has about 73,000 clones in its table, and roughly 96% of those were observed once. About 3.5% of the sample goes to the ten largest clones. Specimen: PBMCs. The receptors come from a man younger than 30 in good health and CMV-seronegative.

V is TRBV19 and J is TRBJ2-5; 8 bases align to TRBD1. This CDR3 has 14 amino acids. In germline, CDR1 is LNHDA, CDR2 SQIVND (reference sequence). The ends lost 11 bases at V and 5 bases at J; junction bases unmatched: 13. The CDR3: CASKVQGAGETQYF. The CDR3 region has the DNA TGTGCCTCAAAAGTCCAGGGGGCTGGGGAGACCCAGTACTTC.

The V gene is TRBV5-4, the J gene TRBJ1-2, with 9 nucleotides matching TRBD1. This CDR3 has 14 residues. The germline gives CDR1 SGHNT, CDR2 YYREEE (reference sequence). V shed 4 bases, J shed 8 bases, and the junction held 9 bases outside the gene matches. The CDR3 is CASSSDDRGVGYTF. CDR3 in DNA: TGTGCCAGCAGCAGTGACGACAGGGGGGTCGGCTACACCTTC.

The chain links TRBV29-1 to TRBJ1-1, with D possibly being TRBD1 (5 bases). The CDR3 extends over 11 amino acids. Germline loops: CDR1 SQVTM, CDR2 ANQGSEA. V lost 4 bases and J lost 7, with 10 bases in between. CDR3 region: CSVGRQGEAFF. The CDR3 DNA follows: TGCAGCGTTGGCAGGCAGGGTGAAGCTTTCTTT. The full variable domain, rest sourced from reference TRBV29-1 and TRBJ1-1, is SAVISQKPSRDICQRGTSLTIQCQVDSQVTMMFWYRQQPGQSLTLIATANQGSEATYESGFVIDKFPISRPNLTFSTLTVSNMSPEDSSIYLCSVGRQGEAFFGQGTRLTVV.

V gene TRBV10-3 combines with J gene TRBJ2-3; D is perhaps TRBD1 (6 bases). Germline CDR1 and CDR2: ENHRY and SYGVKD. This CDR3 is built from 14 residues. Trimming removed 11 bases at V and 2 bases at J, with 17 bases between. CDR3 coding DNA: TGTGCCGCGCGCTCGGACAGAAACACAGATACGCAGTATTTT. This codes for CAARSDRNTDTQYF.

The rearrangement links TRBV7-2 to TRBJ2-4; unclear D gene. The V end lost 1 base, the J end lost 0 bases, and 7 bases lay between the germline ends. CDR1 is SGHTA, CDR2 FQGNSA, per germline. The CDR3 totals 15 residues. Here the CDR3 reads CASSLDGLAKNIQYF. In nucleotides, the CDR3 is TGTGCCAGCAGCTTAGATGGCCTAGCCAAAAACATTCAGTACTTC.

The J gene is TRBJ1-2, the V gene TRBV7-3; possible D gene TRBD1, 6 bases. The germline V gene has CDR1 SGHTA and CDR2 FQGTGA. The CDR3 is 15 residues long. V was clipped by 4 bases and J by 8 bases, with 20 bases between them. Here the CDR3 reads CASSWGSTGLRGYTF. The CDR3 DNA follows: TGTGCCAGCAGCTGGGGATCAACAGGGTTGCGCGGCTACACCTTC.

The chain has TRBV19 and TRBJ2-2, with D perhaps matching TRBD1 (6 bases). This CDR3 has 13 residues. Trimming cost V 6 bases and J 5 bases, with 10 bases left between them. Germline V gene data show CDR1 as LNHDA and CDR2 as SQIVND (reference sequence). CDR3 sequence reads: CASRLQGTGELFF. CDR3 in DNA: TGTGCCAGTAGATTACAGGGAACCGGGGAGCTGTTTTTT. The variable domain in full, completed from reference TRBV19 and TRBJ2-2, reads DGGITQSPKYLFRKEGQNVTLSCEQNLNHDAMYWYRQDPGQGLRLIYYSQIVNDFQKGDIAEGYSVSREKKESFPLTVTSAQKNPTAFYLCASRLQGTGELFFGEGSRLTVL.

This chain joins TRBV4-1 and TRBJ2-3; D perhaps matches TRBD2 (5 bases). In germline, CDR1 is MGHRA, CDR2 YSYEKL. The CDR3 has 13 residues. Trimming cost V 1 base and J 8 bases, with 10 bases left between them. The CDR3 region has the DNA TGCGCCAGCAGCCAAGCTGAGGGATTTACGCAGTATTTT. Translated: CASSQAEGFTQYF.

V usage is TRBV12-5 and J usage is TRBJ2-7; a weak D match, TRBD1 (6 bases). Germline values: CDR1 LGHNT, CDR2 FRNRAP. This CDR3 region has 13 residues. V shed 3 bases and J shed 4 bases, with 10 bases lying between them. The CDR3 DNA reads as TGTGCTAGTGGTTTTTCAGGGGAATACGAGCAGTACTTC. Translated, it gives CASGFSGEYEQYF.

The CDR3 DNA reads TGCGCCAGCAGCCAAGTTAGGGGGGAAAAACTGTTTTTT. It codes for CASSQVRGEKLFF. The chain carries TRBV4-1 and TRBJ1-4; D perhaps matches TRBD1 (6 bases). The CDR3 covers 13 residues. Germline V lookup: CDR1 MGHRA, CDR2 YSYEKL. V was trimmed by 1 base and J by 8 bases, leaving 8 bases between them.

Notes on this clone: The junction departs from germline at one end; a sequencing error may be responsible. This chain links TRBV30 with TRBJ1-2; maybe TRBD1 (5 bases). This CDR3 comprises 13 residues. Looked up from germline, CDR1 is GTSNPN and CDR2 is SVGIG (reference sequence). The CDR3 loop reads CAWSGDAGNENHF. CDR3 nucleotides: TGTGCCTGGAGTGGTGATGCAGGGAACGAAAACCACTTC.

This clone was observed once. V and J are TRBV9 and TRBJ2-3, with D hard to call. CDR1 and CDR2 (germline): SGDLS, YYNGEE. Trimming shortened V by 4 bases and J by 5 bases, and 8 bases separated the two germline ends. The CDR3 is 12 residues long. Written as DNA, the CDR3 is TGTGCCAGCAGCCCCACCGGAGATACGCAGTATTTT. This gives the protein CASSPTGDTQYF.

This rearrangement joins TRBV2 to TRBJ2-1, with TRBD1 identical over 8 bases. The germline V gene has CDR1 SNHLY and CDR2 FYNNEI. This CDR3 comprises 15 residues. V lost 5 bases and J lost 9; bases outside the gene matches: 12. CDR3 sequence: CASSPDRGRVGEQFF. Here the CDR3 DNA reads TGTGCCAGCAGTCCCGACAGGGGTAGAGTCGGTGAGCAGTTCTTC. The full variable domain, rest sourced from reference TRBV2 and TRBJ2-1, is EPEVTQTPSHQVTQMGQEVILRCVPISNHLYFYWYRQILGQKVEFLVSFYNNEISEKSEIFDDQFSVERPDGSNFTLKIRSTKLEDSAMYFCASSPDRGRVGEQFFGPGTRLTVL.

This clone was picked up a small number of times. The V call is TRBV6-4, the J call TRBJ2-2; 7 bases agree with TRBD2. Germline V gene sequence: CDR1 MRHNA, CDR2 SNTAGT. This CDR3 is 15 amino acids long. V trimming: 3 bases; J trimming: 6 bases; junction bases outside the gene matches: 7. CDR3 residues: CASSEVSGVAGELFF. The CDR3 coding sequence is TGTGCCAGCAGTGAAGTCAGCGGGGTCGCCGGGGAGCTGTTTTTT.

The chain has TRBV27 and TRBJ2-7; 8 nucleotides match TRBD1. The V gene's germline CDR1 is MNHEY and CDR2 SMNVEV (reference sequence). The J segment lost 2 bases and the V segment lost 1 base, leaving 7 bases of the junction unmatched. The CDR3 length is 16 residues. CDR3 coding DNA: TGTGCCAGCAGTTTATTAGGGACAGGATCAACCTACGAGCAGTACTTC. Its translation is CASSLLGTGSTYEQYF.

V is TRBV2 and J is TRBJ1-1, with D maybe TRBD1 (5 bases). Trimming pared 6 bases from V and 6 bases from J, leaving 17 bases between. The germline gives CDR1 SNHLY, CDR2 FYNNEI. The CDR3 covers 14 residues. CDR3 residues: CASSPLGGRAEAFF. In nucleotides, the CDR3 is TGTGCCAGCAGCCCCCTGGGGGGTCGGGCTGAAGCTTTCTTT.

V gene TRBV23-1 combines with J gene TRBJ1-4, with D perhaps matching TRBD1 (6 bases). TRBV23-1 is an ORF; its function is uncertain. V lost 4 bases and J 5 bases, leaving 14 bases between the germline ends. The CDR3 spans 15 residues. CDR3 nucleotides: TGCGCCAGCAGTCGCAGACAGGATGTGAATGAAAAACTGTTTTTT. This translates into CASSRRQDVNEKLFF.

The chain combines TRBV19 with TRBJ1-2, with TRBD1 matching over 8 bases. The CDR3 is 14 amino acids. In germline, CDR1 is LNHDA, CDR2 SQIVND (reference sequence). V shed 8 bases, J shed 4 bases, and the junction held 9 bases outside the gene matches. CDR3 amino acids: CASDPGGSIYGYTF. DNA for the CDR3: TGTGCCAGTGACCCAGGGGGCTCTATCTATGGCTACACCTTC.

V usage is TRBV28 and J usage is TRBJ1-1, with TRBD1 identical over 9 bases. Trimming at V came to 2 bases and at J to 1 base, leaving 2 bases not matched to a gene. Germline lookup yields CDR1 MDHEN and CDR2 SYDVKM. This CDR3 has 15 residues. Written as DNA, the CDR3 is TGTGCCAGCAGTTTACCGGGACAGGGGAACACTGAAGCTTTCTTT. This encodes CASSLPGQGNTEAFF.

CDR3 bases: TGTGCCAGTAGTCCCGGTATAGCAGAAGCTTTCTTT. Its protein is CASSPGIAEAFF. The chain links TRBV19 to TRBJ1-1; D remains unclear. V lost 5 bases and J 8 bases, leaving 12 bases between the germline ends. This CDR3 has 12 amino acids. Germline V gene data show CDR1 as LNHDA and CDR2 as SQIVND (reference sequence).

The chain carries TRBV27 and TRBJ1-1; 7 bases agree with TRBD1. Trimming removed 3 bases from V and 4 bases from J; junction bases left unmatched: 5. The CDR3 extends over 14 amino acids. The germline CDR1 and CDR2 sequences are MNHEY and SMNVEV (reference sequence). Here the CDR3 reads CASSFQQGTTEAFF. The CDR3 DNA reads TGTGCCAGCAGTTTCCAACAGGGGACCACTGAAGCTTTCTTT.

The chain recombines TRBV4-3 with TRBJ2-7; TRBD2 matches at 8 bases. Trimming removed 2 bases from V and 7 bases from J; junction bases left unmatched: 7. This CDR3 region has 14 residues. Germline V gives CDR1 LGHNA, CDR2 YSLEER. CDR3 region: CASSQFRGGEEQYF. CDR3 in DNA: TGCGCCAGCAGCCAATTCCGGGGGGGTGAAGAGCAGTACTTC.

The chain uses TRBV6-5 and TRBJ2-7; TRBD1 matches 7 bases. The J segment lost 2 bases and the V segment lost 6 bases, leaving 10 bases of the junction unmatched. The CDR3 length is 15 residues. Germline CDR1 is MNHEY and CDR2 is SVGAGI. The CDR3 DNA follows: TGTGCCAGCAGGATAAGGACAGGCCTGACCTACGAGCAGTACTTC. Protein: CASRIRTGLTYEQYF.

J is TRBJ1-6 and V is TRBV7-2, with 7 nucleotides matching TRBD1. V was clipped by 5 bases and J by 8 bases; unmatched bases: 9. Germline V gene lookup returns CDR1 SGHTA and CDR2 FQGNSA. There are 15 residues in the CDR3. CDR3 protein: CASSQPGTDHSPLHF. CDR3 DNA sequence: TGTGCCAGCAGCCAACCCGGGACAGACCATTCACCCCTCCACTTT.

This chain's CDR3 is CAISETGDDYGYTF. CDR3 in DNA: TGTGCCATCAGTGAGACAGGGGACGACTATGGCTACACCTTC. The genes are TRBV10-3 and TRBJ1-2; TRBD1 aligns across 7 bases. The CDR3 spans 14 residues. CDR1 and CDR2 from the germline V gene are ENHRY and SYGVKD. With 2 bases clipped from V and 3 bases from J, the junction kept 3 bases outside the gene matches.

This chain links TRBV30 with TRBJ1-6; D is perhaps TRBD1 (5 bases). This CDR3 is 15 amino acids long. V was cut by 3 bases and J by 8 bases, with 17 bases left in between. Germline CDR1 is GTSNPN and CDR2 is SVGIG (reference sequence). The CDR3 sequence is CAWRGLVGPYSPLHF. CDR3 nucleotide sequence: TGTGCCTGGAGAGGGTTGGTGGGGCCTTATTCACCCCTCCACTTT.